The clone carrying this TCR beta chain was detected ten times or more. What it binds is unknown. The sample is drawn from a study of glioma-infiltrating T cells. Amplification of TCR alpha and beta CDR3 regions from RNA used iRepertoire nested multiplex PCR. MiXCR was run by TCRdb on the multiplex PCR reads, yielding one entry per CDR3 protein. The sample records approximately 90,000 distinct CDR3 sequences, roughly 23% being singletons. Whole-study findings and limits: Above-expected tissue-blood divergence occurred in all gliomas, most in low-grade ones.

Trimming took 6 bases from V and 4 from J; bases not matched to a gene: 6. The CDR3 covers 14 residues. The germline V gene has CDR1 MNHNS and CDR2 SASEGT. The sequence was collected from a human donor with low-grade glioma or glioblastoma, undergoing nonglioma brain surgery, or in good health (not recorded which). This rearrangement joins TRBV6-1 to TRBJ2-5, with 9 positions matching TRBD2. Sequenced sample: glioma tissue, nonneoplastic brain tissue, or PBMCs (not recorded which). Here the CDR3 DNA reads TGTGCCAGCAGCCCCGGGACTAGCACAGAGACCCAGTACTTC. This sequence encodes CASSPGTSTETQYF.